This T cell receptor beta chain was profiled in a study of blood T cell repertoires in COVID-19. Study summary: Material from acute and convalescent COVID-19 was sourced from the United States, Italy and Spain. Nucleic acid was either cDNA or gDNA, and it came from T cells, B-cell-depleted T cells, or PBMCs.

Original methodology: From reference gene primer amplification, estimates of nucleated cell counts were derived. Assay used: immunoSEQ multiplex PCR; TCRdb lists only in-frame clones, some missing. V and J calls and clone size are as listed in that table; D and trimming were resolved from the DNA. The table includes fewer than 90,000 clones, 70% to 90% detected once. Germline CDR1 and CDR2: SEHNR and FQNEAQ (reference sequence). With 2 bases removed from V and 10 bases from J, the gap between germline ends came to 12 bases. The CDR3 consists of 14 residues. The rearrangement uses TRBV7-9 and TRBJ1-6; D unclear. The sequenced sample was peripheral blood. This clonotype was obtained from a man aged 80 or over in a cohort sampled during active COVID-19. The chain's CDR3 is CASSLRGGLSPLHF. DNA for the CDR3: TGTGCCAGCAGCTTACGAGGTGGCCTCTCACCCCTCCACTTT.